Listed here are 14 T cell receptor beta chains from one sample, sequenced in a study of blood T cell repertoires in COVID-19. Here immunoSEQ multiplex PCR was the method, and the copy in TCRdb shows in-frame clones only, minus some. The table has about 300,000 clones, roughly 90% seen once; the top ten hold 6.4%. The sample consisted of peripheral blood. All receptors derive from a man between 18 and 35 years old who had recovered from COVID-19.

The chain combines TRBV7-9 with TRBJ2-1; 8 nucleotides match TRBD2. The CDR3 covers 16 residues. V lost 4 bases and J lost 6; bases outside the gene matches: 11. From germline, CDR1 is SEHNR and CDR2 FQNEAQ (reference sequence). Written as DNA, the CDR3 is TGTGCCAGCAGCTCCTCCCGGGGGACTAGTGGCAATGAGCAGTTCTTC. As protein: CASSSSRGTSGNEQFF.

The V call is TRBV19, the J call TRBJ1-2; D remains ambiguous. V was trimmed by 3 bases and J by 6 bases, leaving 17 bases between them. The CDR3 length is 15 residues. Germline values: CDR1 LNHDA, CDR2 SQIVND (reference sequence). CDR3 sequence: CASSIGGPWGDGYTF. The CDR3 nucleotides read TGTGCCAGTAGTATCGGCGGGCCGTGGGGAGATGGCTACACCTTC.

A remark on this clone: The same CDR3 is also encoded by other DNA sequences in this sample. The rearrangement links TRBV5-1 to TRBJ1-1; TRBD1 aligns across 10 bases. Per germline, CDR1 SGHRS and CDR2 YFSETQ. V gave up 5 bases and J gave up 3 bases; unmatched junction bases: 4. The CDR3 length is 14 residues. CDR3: CASSRQGADTEAFF. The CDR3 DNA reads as TGCGCCAGCAGTCGACAGGGGGCGGACACTGAAGCTTTCTTT. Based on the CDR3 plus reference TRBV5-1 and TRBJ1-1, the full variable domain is KAGVTQTPRYLIKTRGQQVTLSCSPISGHRSVSWYQQTPGQGLQFLFEYFSETQRNKGNFPGRFSGRQFSNSRSEMNVSTLELGDSALYLCASSRQGADTEAFFGQGTRLTVV.

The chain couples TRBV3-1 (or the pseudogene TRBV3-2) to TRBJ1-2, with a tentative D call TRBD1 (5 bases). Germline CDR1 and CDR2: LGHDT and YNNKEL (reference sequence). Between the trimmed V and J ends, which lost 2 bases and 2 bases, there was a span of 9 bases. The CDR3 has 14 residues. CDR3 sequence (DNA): TGTGCCAGCAGCCAAATCCCAGGGAACTATGGCTACACCTTC. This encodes CASSQIPGNYGYTF.

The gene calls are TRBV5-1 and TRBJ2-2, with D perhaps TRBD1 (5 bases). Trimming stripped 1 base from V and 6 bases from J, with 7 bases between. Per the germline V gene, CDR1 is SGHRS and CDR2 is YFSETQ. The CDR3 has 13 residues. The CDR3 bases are TGCGCCAGCAGCTTGAAGGGGTCCGGGGAGCTGTTTTTT. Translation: CASSLKGSGELFF.

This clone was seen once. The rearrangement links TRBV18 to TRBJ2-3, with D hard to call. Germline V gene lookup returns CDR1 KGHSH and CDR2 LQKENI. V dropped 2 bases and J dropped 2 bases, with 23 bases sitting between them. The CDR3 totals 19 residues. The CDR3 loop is CASSPIRSAALNPTDTQYF. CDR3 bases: TGTGCCAGCTCACCAATTAGGAGTGCGGCTTTAAACCCCACAGATACGCAGTATTTT.

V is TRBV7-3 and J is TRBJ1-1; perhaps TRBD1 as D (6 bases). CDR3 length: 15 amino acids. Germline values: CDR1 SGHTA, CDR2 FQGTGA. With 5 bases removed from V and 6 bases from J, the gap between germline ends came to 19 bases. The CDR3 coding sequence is TGTGCCAGCAGCACTTCTCTCGACAGGTCCGCTGAAGCTTTCTTT. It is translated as CASSTSLDRSAEAFF.

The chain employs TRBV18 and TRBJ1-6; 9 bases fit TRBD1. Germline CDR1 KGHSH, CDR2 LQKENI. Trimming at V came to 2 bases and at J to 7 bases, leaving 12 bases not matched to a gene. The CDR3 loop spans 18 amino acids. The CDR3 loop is CASSPTLGTGMGNSPLHF. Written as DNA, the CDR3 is TGTGCCAGCTCACCAACCCTCGGGACAGGGATGGGCAATTCACCCCTCCACTTT. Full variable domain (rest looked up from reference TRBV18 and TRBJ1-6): NAGVMQNPRHLVRRRGQEARLRCSPMKGHSHVYWYRQLPEEGLKFMVYLQKENIIDESGMPKERFSAEFPKEGPSILRIQQVVRGDSAAYFCASSPTLGTGMGNSPLHFGNGTRLTVT.

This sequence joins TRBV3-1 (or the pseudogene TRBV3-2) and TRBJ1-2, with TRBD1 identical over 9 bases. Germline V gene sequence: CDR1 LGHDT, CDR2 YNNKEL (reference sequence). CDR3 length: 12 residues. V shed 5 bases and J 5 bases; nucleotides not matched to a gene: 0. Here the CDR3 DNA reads TGTGCCAGCAGCGACAGGGGGTATGGCTACACCTTC. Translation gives CASSDRGYGYTF.

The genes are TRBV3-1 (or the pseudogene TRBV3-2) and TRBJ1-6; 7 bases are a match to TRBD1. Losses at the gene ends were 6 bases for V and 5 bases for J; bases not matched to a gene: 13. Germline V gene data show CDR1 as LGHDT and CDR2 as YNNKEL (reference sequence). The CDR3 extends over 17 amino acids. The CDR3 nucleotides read TGTGCCAGCAGGGGACCGGGACAGCCATGGAATAATTCACCCCTCCACTTT. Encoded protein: CASRGPGQPWNNSPLHF.

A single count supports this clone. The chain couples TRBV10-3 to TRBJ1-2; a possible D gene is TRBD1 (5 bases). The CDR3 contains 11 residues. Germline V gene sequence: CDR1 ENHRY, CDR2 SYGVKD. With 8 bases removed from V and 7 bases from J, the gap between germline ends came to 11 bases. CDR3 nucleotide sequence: TGTGCCATCCGCGGGGGTCCTGGCTACACCTTC. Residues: CAIRGGPGYTF.

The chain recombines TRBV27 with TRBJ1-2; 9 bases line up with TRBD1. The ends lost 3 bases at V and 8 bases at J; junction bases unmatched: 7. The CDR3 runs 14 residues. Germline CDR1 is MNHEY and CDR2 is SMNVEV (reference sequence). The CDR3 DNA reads TGTGCCAGCAGTTTGGTGGGGACAGGGTTCGGCTACACCTTC. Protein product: CASSLVGTGFGYTF.

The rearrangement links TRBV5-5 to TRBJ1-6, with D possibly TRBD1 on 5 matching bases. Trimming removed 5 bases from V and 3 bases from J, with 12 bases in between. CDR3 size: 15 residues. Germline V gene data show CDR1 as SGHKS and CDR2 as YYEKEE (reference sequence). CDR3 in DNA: TGTGCCAGCAGGAACACAGGATTCTATAATTCACCCCTCCACTTT. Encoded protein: CASRNTGFYNSPLHF.

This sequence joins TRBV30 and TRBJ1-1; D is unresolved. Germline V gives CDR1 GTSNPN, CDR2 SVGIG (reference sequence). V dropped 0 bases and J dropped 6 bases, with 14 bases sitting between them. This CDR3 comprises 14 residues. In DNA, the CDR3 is TGTGCCTGGAGTGTGGAGAGGGTTGCCCCTGAAGCTTTCTTT. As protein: CAWSVERVAPEAFF.